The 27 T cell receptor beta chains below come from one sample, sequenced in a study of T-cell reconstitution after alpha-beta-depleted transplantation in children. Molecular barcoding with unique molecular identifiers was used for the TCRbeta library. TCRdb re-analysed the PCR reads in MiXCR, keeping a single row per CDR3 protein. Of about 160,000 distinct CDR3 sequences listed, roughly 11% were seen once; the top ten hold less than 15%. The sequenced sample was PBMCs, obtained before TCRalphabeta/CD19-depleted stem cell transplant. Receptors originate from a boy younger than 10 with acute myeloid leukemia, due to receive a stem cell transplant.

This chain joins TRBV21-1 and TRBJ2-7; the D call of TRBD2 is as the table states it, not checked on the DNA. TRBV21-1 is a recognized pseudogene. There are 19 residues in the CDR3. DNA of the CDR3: TGTGCCAGCAGCAAAGTTGGGGCTAGCGGGGGAGCCAAAAATTACGAGCAGTACGTC. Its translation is CASSKVGASGGAKNYEQYV.

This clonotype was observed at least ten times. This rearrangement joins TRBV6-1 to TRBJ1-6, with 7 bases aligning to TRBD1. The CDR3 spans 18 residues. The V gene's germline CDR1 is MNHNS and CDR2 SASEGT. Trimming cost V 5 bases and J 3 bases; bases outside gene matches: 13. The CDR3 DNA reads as TGTGCCAGCAGTCGAAAGGTCCAGGGGGTGAACTATAATTCACCCCTCCACTTT. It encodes CASSRKVQGVNYNSPLHF.

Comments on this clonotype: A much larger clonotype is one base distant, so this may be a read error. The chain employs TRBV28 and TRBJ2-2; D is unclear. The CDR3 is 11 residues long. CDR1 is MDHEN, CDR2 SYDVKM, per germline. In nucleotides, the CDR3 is TGTACCAGCAGTTGGGTAGGGGAGCTGTTTTTT. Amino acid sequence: CTSSWVGELFF. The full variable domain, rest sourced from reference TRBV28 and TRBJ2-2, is DVKVTQSSRYLVKRTGEKVFLECVQDMDHENMFWYRQDPGLGLRLIYFSYDVKMKEKGDIPEGYSVSREKKERFSLILESASTNQTSMYLCTSSWVGELFFGEGSRLTVL.

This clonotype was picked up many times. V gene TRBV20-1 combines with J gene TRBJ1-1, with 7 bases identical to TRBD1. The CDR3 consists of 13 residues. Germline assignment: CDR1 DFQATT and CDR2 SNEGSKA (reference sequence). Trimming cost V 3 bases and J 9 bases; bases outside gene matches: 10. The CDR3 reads CSARLTGLGKAFF. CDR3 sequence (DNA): TGCAGTGCTAGGCTGACAGGGCTCGGAAAAGCTTTCTTT.

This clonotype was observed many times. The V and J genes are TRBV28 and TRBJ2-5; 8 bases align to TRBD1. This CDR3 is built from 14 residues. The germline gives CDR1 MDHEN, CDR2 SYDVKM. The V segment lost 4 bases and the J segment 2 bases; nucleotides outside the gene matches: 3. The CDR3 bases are TGTGCCAGCAGTTACGGACAGGGACAAGAGACCCAGTACTTC. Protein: CASSYGQGQETQYF. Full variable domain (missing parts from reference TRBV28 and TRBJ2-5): DVKVTQSSRYLVKRTGEKVFLECVQDMDHENMFWYRQDPGLGLRLIYFSYDVKMKEKGDIPEGYSVSREKKERFSLILESASTNQTSMYLCASSYGQGQETQYFGPGTRLLVL.

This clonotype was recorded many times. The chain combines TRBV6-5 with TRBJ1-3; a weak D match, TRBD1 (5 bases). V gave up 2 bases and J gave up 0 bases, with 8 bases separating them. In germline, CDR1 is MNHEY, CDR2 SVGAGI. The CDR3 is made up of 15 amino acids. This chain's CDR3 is CASSYGGPSGNTIYF. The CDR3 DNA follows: TGTGCCAGCAGTTACGGGGGACCCTCTGGAAACACCATATATTTT.

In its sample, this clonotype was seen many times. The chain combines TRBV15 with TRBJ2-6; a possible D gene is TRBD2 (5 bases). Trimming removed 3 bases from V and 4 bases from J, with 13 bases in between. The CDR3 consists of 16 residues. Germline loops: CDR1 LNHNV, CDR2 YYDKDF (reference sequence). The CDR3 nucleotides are TGTGCCACCAGCAGGACTATCAGAATGGGGGCCAACGTCCTGACTTTC. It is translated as CATSRTIRMGANVLTF.

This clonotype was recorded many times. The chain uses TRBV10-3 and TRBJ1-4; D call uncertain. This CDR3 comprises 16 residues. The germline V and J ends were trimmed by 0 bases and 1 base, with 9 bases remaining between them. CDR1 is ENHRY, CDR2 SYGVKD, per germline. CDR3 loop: CAISESSVGTNEKLFF. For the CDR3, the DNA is TGTGCCATCAGTGAGTCCTCAGTGGGAACTAATGAAAAACTGTTTTTT.

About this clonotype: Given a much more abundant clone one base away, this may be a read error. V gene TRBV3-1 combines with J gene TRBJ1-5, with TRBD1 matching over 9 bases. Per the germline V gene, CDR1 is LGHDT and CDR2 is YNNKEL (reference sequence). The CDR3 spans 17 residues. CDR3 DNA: TGTGCCTGCAGCCAAGGCCTACAGGGGGCAAATAATCAGCCCCAGCATTTT. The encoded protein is CACSQGLQGANNQPQHF.

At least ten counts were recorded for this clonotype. CDR3 residues: CASSPRTDGTEAFF. The CDR3 DNA reads as TGTGCCAGCAGCCCTCGGACGGATGGCACTGAAGCTTTCTTT. The V call is TRBV4-2, the J call TRBJ1-1; D uncertain. Germline-derived CDR1 and CDR2 are LGHNA and YNFKEQ. With 4 bases removed from V and 4 bases from J, the gap between germline ends came to 13 bases. The CDR3 is made up of 14 amino acids.

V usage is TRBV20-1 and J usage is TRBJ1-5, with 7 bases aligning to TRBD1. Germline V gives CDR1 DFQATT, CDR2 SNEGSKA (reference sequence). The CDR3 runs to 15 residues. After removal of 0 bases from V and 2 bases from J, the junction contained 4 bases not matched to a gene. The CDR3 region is CSARETGQRNQPQHF. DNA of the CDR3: TGCAGTGCTAGAGAGACGGGACAGCGCAATCAGCCCCAGCATTTT.

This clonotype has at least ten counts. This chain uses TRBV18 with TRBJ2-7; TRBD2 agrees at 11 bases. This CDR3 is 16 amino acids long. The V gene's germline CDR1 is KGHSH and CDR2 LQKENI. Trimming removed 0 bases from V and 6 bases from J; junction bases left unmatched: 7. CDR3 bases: TGTGCCAGCTCACCACCTACTAGCGGGAGTTTCGTCGAGCAGTACTTC. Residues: CASSPPTSGSFVEQYF.

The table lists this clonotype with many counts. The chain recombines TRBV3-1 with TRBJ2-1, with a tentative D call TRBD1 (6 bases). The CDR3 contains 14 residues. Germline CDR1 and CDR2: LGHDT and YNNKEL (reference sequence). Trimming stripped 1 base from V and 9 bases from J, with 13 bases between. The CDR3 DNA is TGTGCCAGCAGCCAAGTCGCAGGGGTAGGTGAGCAGTTCTTC. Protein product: CASSQVAGVGEQFF.

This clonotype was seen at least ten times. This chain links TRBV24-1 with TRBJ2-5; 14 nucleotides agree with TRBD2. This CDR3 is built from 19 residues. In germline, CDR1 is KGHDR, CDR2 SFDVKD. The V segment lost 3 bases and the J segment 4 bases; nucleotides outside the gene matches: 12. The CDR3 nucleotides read TGTGCCACCAGTGATGAGTCAACCGGGACTAGCGGGAGCCCAGAGACCCAGTACTTC. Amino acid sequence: CATSDESTGTSGSPETQYF.

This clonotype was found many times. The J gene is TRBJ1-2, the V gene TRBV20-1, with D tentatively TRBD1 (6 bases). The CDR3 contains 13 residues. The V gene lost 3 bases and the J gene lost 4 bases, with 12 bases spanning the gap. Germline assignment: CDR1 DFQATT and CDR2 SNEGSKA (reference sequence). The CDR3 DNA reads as TGCAGTGCTAGGTCCGGGGGCTTCTATGGCTACACCTTC. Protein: CSARSGGFYGYTF.

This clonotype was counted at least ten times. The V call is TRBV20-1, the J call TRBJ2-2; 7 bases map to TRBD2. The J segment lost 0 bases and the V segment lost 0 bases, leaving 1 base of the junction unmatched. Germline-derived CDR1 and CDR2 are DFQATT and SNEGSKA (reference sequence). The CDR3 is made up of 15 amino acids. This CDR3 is CSARDSGPNTGELFF. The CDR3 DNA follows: TGCAGTGCTAGAGATAGCGGGCCGAACACCGGGGAGCTGTTTTTT.

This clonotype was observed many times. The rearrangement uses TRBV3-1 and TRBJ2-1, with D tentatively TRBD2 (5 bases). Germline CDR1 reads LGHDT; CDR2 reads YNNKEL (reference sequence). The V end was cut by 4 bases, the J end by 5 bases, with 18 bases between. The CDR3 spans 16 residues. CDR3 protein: CASSRLPGLADNEQFF. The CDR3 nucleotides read TGTGCCAGCAGCCGCCTTCCCGGGCTAGCCGACAATGAGCAGTTCTTC.

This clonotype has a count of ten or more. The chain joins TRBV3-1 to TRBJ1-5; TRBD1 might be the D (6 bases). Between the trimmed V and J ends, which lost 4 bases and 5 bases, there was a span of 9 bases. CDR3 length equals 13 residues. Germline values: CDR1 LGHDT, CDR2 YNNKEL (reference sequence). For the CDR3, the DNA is TGTGCCAGCAGCCCACAGGGATATCAGCCCCAGCATTTT. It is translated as CASSPQGYQPQHF.

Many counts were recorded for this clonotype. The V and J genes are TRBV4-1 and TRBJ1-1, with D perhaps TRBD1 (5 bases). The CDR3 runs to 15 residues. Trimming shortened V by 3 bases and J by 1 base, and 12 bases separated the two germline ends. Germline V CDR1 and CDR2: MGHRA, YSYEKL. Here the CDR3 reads CASSHYDSQNTEAFF. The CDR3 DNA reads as TGCGCCAGCAGCCACTACGACAGCCAGAACACTGAAGCTTTCTTT.

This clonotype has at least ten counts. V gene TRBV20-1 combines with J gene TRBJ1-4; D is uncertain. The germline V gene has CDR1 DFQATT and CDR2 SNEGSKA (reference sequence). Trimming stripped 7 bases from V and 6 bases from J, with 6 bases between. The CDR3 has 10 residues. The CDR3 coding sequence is TGCAGTGGAACGTATGAAAAACTGTTTTTT. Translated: CSGTYEKLFF.

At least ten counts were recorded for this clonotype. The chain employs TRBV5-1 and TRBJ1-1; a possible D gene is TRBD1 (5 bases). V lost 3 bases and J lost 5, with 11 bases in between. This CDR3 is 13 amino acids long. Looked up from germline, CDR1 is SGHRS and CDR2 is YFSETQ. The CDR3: CASSWGGWTEAFF. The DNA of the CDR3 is TGCGCCAGCAGCTGGGGGGGGTGGACTGAAGCTTTCTTT. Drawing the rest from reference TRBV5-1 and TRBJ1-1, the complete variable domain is KAGVTQTPRYLIKTRGQQVTLSCSPISGHRSVSWYQQTPGQGLQFLFEYFSETQRNKGNFPGRFSGRQFSNSRSEMNVSTLELGDSALYLCASSWGGWTEAFFGQGTRLTVV.

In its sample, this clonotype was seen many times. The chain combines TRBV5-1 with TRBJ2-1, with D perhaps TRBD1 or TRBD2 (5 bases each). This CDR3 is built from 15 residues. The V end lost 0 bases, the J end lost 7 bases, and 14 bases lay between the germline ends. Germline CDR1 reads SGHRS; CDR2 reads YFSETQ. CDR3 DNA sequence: TGCGCCAGCAGCTTGGGTCCCGGGACGGAAAATGAGCAGTTCTTC. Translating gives CASSLGPGTENEQFF.

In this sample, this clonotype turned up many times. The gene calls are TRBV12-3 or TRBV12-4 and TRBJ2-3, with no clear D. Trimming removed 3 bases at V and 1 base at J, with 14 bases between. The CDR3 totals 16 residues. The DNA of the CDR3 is TGTGCCAGCAGTTTTTGGTTGGGGTCGGGCACAGATACGCAGTATTTT. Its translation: CASSFWLGSGTDTQYF.

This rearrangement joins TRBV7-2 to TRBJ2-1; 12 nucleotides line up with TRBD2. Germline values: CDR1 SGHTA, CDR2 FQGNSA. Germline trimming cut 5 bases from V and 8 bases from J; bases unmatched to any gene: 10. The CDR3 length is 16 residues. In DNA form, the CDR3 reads TGTGCCAGCAGCCCACAGACTAGCGGGAGAGGGTATGAGCAGTTCTTC. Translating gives CASSPQTSGRGYEQFF.

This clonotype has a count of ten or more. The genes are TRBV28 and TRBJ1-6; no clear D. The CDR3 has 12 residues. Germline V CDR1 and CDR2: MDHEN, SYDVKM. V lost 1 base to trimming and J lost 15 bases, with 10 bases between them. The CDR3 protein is CASSLYPDHLHF. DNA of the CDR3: TGTGCCAGCAGTTTATACCCGGACCACCTCCACTTT. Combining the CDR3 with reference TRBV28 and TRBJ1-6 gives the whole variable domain DVKVTQSSRYLVKRTGEKVFLECVQDMDHENMFWYRQDPGLGLRLIYFSYDVKMKEKGDIPEGYSVSREKKERFSLILESASTNQTSMYLCASSLYPDHLHFGNGTRLTVT.

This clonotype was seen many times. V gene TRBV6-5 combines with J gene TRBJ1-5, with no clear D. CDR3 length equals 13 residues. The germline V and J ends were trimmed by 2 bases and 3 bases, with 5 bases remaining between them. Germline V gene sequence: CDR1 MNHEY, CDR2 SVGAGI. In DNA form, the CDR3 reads TGTGCCAGCAGTTACGAGCCCAATCAGCCCCAGCATTTT. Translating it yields CASSYEPNQPQHF.

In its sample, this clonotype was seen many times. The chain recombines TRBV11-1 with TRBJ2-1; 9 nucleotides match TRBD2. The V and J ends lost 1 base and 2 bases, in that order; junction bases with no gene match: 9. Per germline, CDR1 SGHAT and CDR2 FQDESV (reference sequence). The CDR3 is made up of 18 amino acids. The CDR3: CASSLVGLAGATYNEQFF. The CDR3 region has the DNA TGTGCCAGCAGCTTAGTGGGGTTAGCGGGAGCAACCTACAATGAGCAGTTCTTC.